This note documents a single T cell receptor (beta chain) sequence. This clonotype came up once. No cognate antigen has been identified for it. Base qualities are not provided; no much larger clone lies one nucleotide away. Single-read evidence is weak. This entry comes from a study of T cell repertoires in cytomegalovirus infection (dated by TCRdb to about 2019). In the study overall: Peptide stimulations targeted recently identified HLA-C-restricted CMV epitopes, whose presentation resists viral immunomodulation, together with well-studied HLA-B-restricted epitopes. The HLA type of each donor mattered for the analysis, because public TCR beta signatures pointed to carriage of CMV infection along with the matching HLA type. Overall results and qualifications from the work: Carriers of CMV infection plus the relevant HLA type were discriminated by the cumulative frequency of public TCR beta family members in the study cohort and in an independent approximately 360-donor cohort. In the ex vivo response, HLA-C-restricted CMV-specific TCR beta clonotypes were dominant, and in two of eight donors the single most frequent clonotype came from this HLA-C-restricted group.

Instrument on record: Illumina HiSeq 1500. Using fastp at Q25 and MiXCR, TCRdb reprocessed the public reads and kept productive beta chains. One record per CDR3 amino acid sequence lists the most common genes and DNA. This sample holds around 100,000 distinct CDR3 sequences; roughly 39% were observed only once. Less than 80% of the sample is held by the ten biggest clonotypes. The germline V gene (reference sequence) sets CDR1 to DFQATT and CDR2 to SNEGSKA. The junction carries 16 bases between V and J, which are trimmed by 3 bases and 7 bases respectively. Spanning cysteine to phenylalanine, the CDR3 consists of 14 amino acids. Only CDR3 DNA is held: 42 bases, read in frame from base 1. The treatment or condition label, as the study defines it: in vitro stimulation with specific CMV peptide epitopes to enrich CMV-specific T cells.

The sequence joins TRBV20-1 to TRBJ2-1; possibly the D gene is TRBD2, per 6 matching bases. This clonotype originated in a human donor in good health (CMV status not recorded). Some clones in this sample may be carry-over from other donors' samples. Specimen: CD8+ T cells from cultured PBMCs, collected from culture after CMV antigen stimulation. The CDR3 loop reads CSASGMEGRNEQFF. In nucleotide form, the sequence is TGCAGTGCTAGTGGTATGGAGGGGAGGAATGAGCAGTTCTTC.